This TCR beta chain was captured in a study of cytomegalovirus exposure and HLA in healthy donors (dated by TCRdb to about 2017). Background for the entire study: An earlier analysis of some 600 of the donors reported roughly 300 Gb of sequence data and about 120 million unique TCR beta sequences obtained from around 170 million T cells. An early release that covered 640 HLA-typed donors contained about 290 gigabases of sequencing data and about 93 million unique TCR sequences. Of the roughly 400 genotyped donors, 81% fell in the genetic ancestry cluster associated with self-reported Caucasian donors. The study aimed to test whether cataloging public T cell receptors could reveal signatures of past pathogen exposure. The study used immunosequencing to profile the T cell repertoires of around 600 subjects and linked those repertoires to cytomegalovirus serostatus. Besides the first cohort of 666 subjects, a separate validation cohort made up of 120 different subjects was used. High-throughput TCR immunosequencing, statistical association of individual TCRs with disease status, and machine learning were combined to predict cytomegalovirus infection status. In a later analysis, previously published TCR beta repertoires from about 640 donors were re-analyzed and high-resolution HLA genotyping was added so that TCR occurrence patterns could be studied. Rather than drawing on any new phenotypic data, the later analysis identified candidate immune exposures from TCR beta sequences and the way those sequences occurred across donors. In an earlier analysis of about 590 of the donors, high-throughput TCR beta sequencing was used to judge whether each TCR beta V gene segment behaved as functional or pseudogenic. Donor age, sex, ethnicity and CMV serostatus were collected together with the repertoire data. A later genetic analysis took genome-wide SNP genotypes for about 55% of the roughly 700 donors and used that subset as a discovery cohort. Every repertoire in the discovery cohort had been generated on one and the same sequencing platform. HLA typing included class I and class II loci at four-digit resolution. The number of donors typed differed by locus, with about 620-630 for A, B, C, DRB1 and DQB1, more than 500 for DQA1, nearly 610 for DPA1, and approximately 470 for DPB1. A handful of DR-DQ haplotypes were handled as single units for association and clustering because linkage in the cohort was strong. On average, roughly 200,000 unique TCR beta nucleotide sequences were sequenced per donor among a few hundred genotyped donors of the cohort, with about 17% of those sequences being non-productive. The research as a whole found: In an earlier analysis of roughly 500 of the donors, most TCR beta V segments appeared in productive rearrangements about 87% or about 30% of the time, broadly matching IMGT annotations. In a later analysis, most CMV-associated TCR beta chains were found to appear HLA-restricted, with HLA associations seemingly driven largely by CMV exposure. Cytomegalovirus status was reported to be diagnosed by the classifier with high specificity and sensitivity in both the original and validation cohorts. While some public TCRs were present in many individuals, most TCR sequences turned up only very rarely across donors. Only TCR beta chains were sequenced in this cohort, and the absence of alpha or paired-chain data limited detectable features. Because HLA typing was unavailable for some donors at each locus, only the typed subset was used in association tests. In vitro tests confirmed that a few of the cytomegalovirus-associated TCR beta chains recognize cytomegalovirus antigens. V-gene and J-gene trimming of TCR beta chains was associated with a missense DCLRE1C variant in a later genetic analysis, and the association was replicated in an independent cohort. Assigning TCR associations to individual alleles was difficult when HLA alleles, especially DR and DQ, strongly co-occurred. A cluster of highly shared sequence variants was judged likely to represent a technical artifact of the sequencing pipeline. Several of the top co-occurrence clusters appeared to be linked to parvovirus B19, influenza, CMV and Epstein-Barr virus, according to a later analysis. The study gave a list of 150 to 200 TCR beta chains associated with cytomegalovirus. A later analysis found that HLA-associated TCR beta chains were more clonally expanded and had lower generation probabilities than equally common non-associated chains. The 87-base-pair reads could not distinguish some IMGT-functional V segments, including TRBV6-2 and TRBV6-3, so those segments were excluded. The only immune exposure information available for the cohort was CMV serostatus. Because counts were too low, seventeen rarely observed V segments, including chromosome 9 orphons, were left out of the earlier analysis of a few hundred of the donors. The presence/absence analyses assumed that sequencing depth was roughly uniform across donors, and that assumption may not be true. A later genetic analysis reported fewer N-insertions in productive TCRs among donors in an Asian-associated ancestry cluster than the roughly 720-donor mean. Linkage disequilibrium might explain the correlated functional status among segregating V segments, but an unknown experimental factor could not be ruled out. A further reported finding was that TCR beta sequences accurately predicted the HLA-A and HLA-B alleles for most subjects in the first cohort. According to a later analysis, TCR association rates differed among HLA loci, with DRB1 alleles showing the most associated TCRs and HLA-C alleles showing the fewest. The authors suggested that the approach could potentially be extended to other disease states and immunological phenotypes. In a later analysis, around 17,000 TCR beta sequences were associated with specific HLA alleles at a false discovery rate of 0.05.

Looking up the germline V gene (reference sequence) yields CDR1 MNHNY and CDR2 SVGAGI. V gives up 2 bases and J gives up 7 bases, and the segment between their germline ends measures 12 bases. Including the terminal cysteine and phenylalanine, the CDR3 comprises 15 residues. The CDR3 DNA has 45 bases and is translated from base 1. The library was generated by the immunoSEQ multiplex PCR assay. For the multiplex PCR, a mixture combining 60 forward primers for TCR Vbeta segments and 13 reverse primers for TCR Jbeta segments was used. A multiplex PCR assay on genomic DNA amplified the CDR3 region of rearranged TCR beta genes. Amplified TCR beta libraries were sequenced as 87-base-pair reads on the Illumina HiSeq System. On the authors' methods: In a later analysis, some 80 million unique TCR beta chains were counted across the roughly 670 repertoires, and roughly 9.9 million of these chains were shared by at least two donors. Raw reads were error-corrected and collapsed into unique sequences with a nearest-neighbor algorithm that merged closely related sequences to remove PCR and sequencing errors. Alignment of CDR3 sequences to IMGT reference sequences was used to assign V, D and J gene segments. For a sequence to be retained, a match of at least six nucleotides was required to both a V gene segment and a J gene segment. Rearrangements were classified as productive when the CDR3 lacked stop codons and remained in frame with V and J, and all other rearrangements were classified as non-productive. Following IMGT convention, CDR3 was defined as the stretch from the second conserved V-encoded cysteine up to the conserved J-encoded phenylalanine. The earlier analysis of some 580 of the donors excluded any sequence lacking an unambiguous match to a single V gene segment. In an earlier analysis of roughly 500 of the donors, V segments were called functional above 56.7% productive rearrangements and were called segregating when the between-donor standard deviation exceeded 5%. A statistical classification framework was developed to diagnose cytomegalovirus status using the catalog of TCR beta chain sequences. In a later analysis, TCR nucleotide sequences were compared against IMGT/GENE-DB human TR gene sequences so that V and J genes could be assigned. In a later analysis, CDR3 sequences and most-parsimonious VDJ recombination scenarios were assigned using the TCRdist pipeline. A later analysis defined each TCR beta chain by its CDR3 amino acid sequence plus V-gene family, and excluded reads lacking a unique V-gene family. In a later analysis, nearly 600 highly shared, low-generation-probability nucleotide sequences were removed to address suspected cross-contamination and a sequencing artifact. In a later analysis, a clonal expansion index was calculated for each public chain from normalized within-repertoire ranks of inferred template counts. Generation probabilities in a later analysis came from a VDJ recombination model fitted to out-of-frame rearrangements, and those results were checked against IGoR. Hypergeometric tests were used in a later analysis to score TCR-TCR, TCR-HLA and TCR-CMV co-occurrence, with a repertoire-size bias correction applied to the TCR pairs. In a later analysis, false discovery rates were estimated by permuting HLA or CMV assignments 20 times. In a later analysis, co-occurring TCRs were grouped using DBSCAN, and TCRdist sequence similarity was added for clustering within HLA-allele-positive subsets. Co-occurrence clustering excluded repertoires with fewer than 30,000 or more than 120,000 public chains, plus five with anomalous nucleotide sharing. In TCRdb, the immuneACCESS table is reduced to in-frame sequences with V and J assigned. These tables do not hold every clone; where another copy was compared, an unresolved V gene accounts for under half, and the others remain unexplained. The D gene and trimming were derived from the DNA, and the V and J assignments and clone size from that table. The sample data list more than 55,000 clones, and about 73% of these were observed just once. Over 8.5% of the sample rests with the top ten.

Points on this clone: The antigen it recognizes is unknown. Base-call qualities are not available, and no considerably larger clone is one nucleotide away.

In total, around 600 healthy bone marrow donors made up the cohort. Cohort members were all nominally healthy when sampled, although unrecorded immune exposures were likely present. The donor was CMV seropositive and belonged to the group of 270 or so seropositive cohort members. A peripheral blood sample was provided by each donor, and peripheral blood mononuclear cells were used for TCR beta sequencing. The Qiagen DNeasy Blood Extraction Kit was used to extract genomic DNA from the blood cell samples. Here the chain combines TRBV6-6 and TRBJ1-6; a tentative D match to TRBD1 spans 5 bases. Input material: PBMCs. The receptor was isolated from a woman between 55 and 75 years old in good health and CMV-seropositive. The nucleotide sequence is given as TGTGCCAGCAGTTACATCGGGGGAGGCAATTCACCCCTCCACTTT. The resulting protein is CASSYIGGGNSPLHF.